The 25 T cell receptor beta chains below come from one sample, sequenced in a study of beta chain features in type 1 diabetes (dated by TCRdb to about 2018). The library was generated by the immunoSEQ multiplex PCR assay. The entire isolated RNA was reverse transcribed using the High Capacity cDNA Reverse Transcription Kit, and thus expressed TCRB transcripts were sequenced. TCRdb re-hosts the immuneACCESS table, in-frame sequences only. Its copies lack some clones; in the studies checked, an unresolved V gene accounts for under half of them, and the cause for the rest is not known. The table for this sample lists under 350,000 clones; under 8.5% of them were counted only once. The ten largest clones capture more than 0.8% of the sample. Material for sequencing was central memory CD4+ T cells from blood. These receptors all stem from a woman aged 18-35 years in good health.

This clone occurred many times. The chain is built from TRBV18 and TRBJ2-2; D not resolved. CDR3 size: 14 residues. V lost 5 bases to trimming and J lost 5 bases, with 12 bases between them. Germline assignment: CDR1 KGHSH and CDR2 LQKENI. The CDR3 spells CASSWVDGTGELFF. CDR3 coding DNA: TGTGCCAGCTCATGGGTCGATGGTACCGGGGAGCTGTTTTTT.

This clone was seen repeatedly, ten times or more. The chain has TRBV7-3 and TRBJ2-3, with no clear D. CDR1 and CDR2 (germline): SGHTA, FQGTGA. The CDR3 has 11 amino acids. V was cut by 4 bases and J by 7 bases, with 6 bases left in between. The CDR3 DNA is TGTGCCAGCAGCTCGGGTTATACGCAGTATTTT. Translation gives CASSSGYTQYF. The full variable domain, in which reference TRBV7-3 and TRBJ2-3 provide the parts outside the CDR3, is GAGVSQTPSNKVTEKGKYVELRCDPISGHTALYWYRQSLGQGPEFLIYFQGTGAADDSGLPNDRFFAVRPEGSVSTLKIQRTERGDSAVYLCASSSGYTQYFGPGTRLTVL.

This clone has a count of ten or more. The sample holds other DNA sequences that translate to the same CDR3. The chain recombines TRBV18 with TRBJ2-3; D is unresolved. Trimming removed 3 bases at V and 0 bases at J, with 7 bases between. The CDR3 sequence is 14 residues long. From germline, CDR1 is KGHSH and CDR2 LQKENI. The CDR3 region has the DNA TGTGCCAGCTCACCGGGTCGGAGCACAGATACGCAGTATTTT. Protein sequence: CASSPGRSTDTQYF.

CDR3 nucleotide sequence: TGTGCCAGCAGCTGGACTAGCGGGGGGCGGGGCACAGATACGCAGTATTTT. It encodes CASSWTSGGRGTDTQYF. V and J are TRBV7-2 and TRBJ2-3; 14 nucleotides match TRBD2. Germline V gene lookup returns CDR1 SGHTA and CDR2 FQGNSA. The CDR3 runs 17 residues. J lost 1 base, V lost 4 bases, and 4 bases had no gene match. The variable domain in full, completed from reference TRBV7-2 and TRBJ2-3, reads GAGVSQSPSNKVTEKGKDVELRCDPISGHTALYWYRQSLGQGLEFLIYFQGNSAPDKSGLPSDRFSAERTGGSVSTLTIQRTQQEDSAVYLCASSWTSGGRGTDTQYFGPGTRLTVL.

This clone was recorded many times. The chain is built from TRBV7-2 and TRBJ2-7; 10 nucleotides agree with TRBD2. The CDR3 is 15 amino acids. Germline trimming cut 3 bases from V and 5 bases from J; bases unmatched to any gene: 7. Germline-derived CDR1 and CDR2 are SGHTA and FQGNSA. The CDR3 loop is CASSFRAGGADEQYF. DNA of the CDR3: TGTGCCAGCAGCTTCCGAGCGGGAGGGGCGGACGAGCAGTACTTC.

This clone showed up just a few times. The rearrangement uses TRBV5-4 and TRBJ2-3; D is unclear. CDR3 length equals 15 residues. The V end lost 2 bases, the J end lost 3 bases, and 13 bases lay between the germline ends. Germline assignment: CDR1 SGHNT and CDR2 YYREEE (reference sequence). The CDR3 region is CASSFGNLGTDTQYF. The CDR3 DNA sequence: TGTGCCAGCAGCTTTGGTAACCTAGGGACAGATACGCAGTATTTT. The variable domain in full, completed from reference TRBV5-4 and TRBJ2-3, reads ETGVTQSPTHLIKTRGQQVTLRCSSQSGHNTVSWYQQALGQGPQFIFQYYREEENGRGNFPPRFSGLQFPNYSSELNVNALELDDSALYLCASSFGNLGTDTQYFGPGTRLTVL.

This clone was detected a few times. The V call is TRBV7-3, the J call TRBJ2-1; TRBD1 agrees at 7 bases. This CDR3 contains 13 residues. In germline, CDR1 is SGHTA, CDR2 FQGTGA. V gave up 2 bases and J gave up 9 bases; unmatched junction bases: 4. CDR3 DNA sequence: TGTGCCAGCAGCTTAGACAGGGTGTCTGAGCAGTTCTTC. The encoded protein is CASSLDRVSEQFF.

The rearrangement joins TRBV18 to TRBJ1-5; D might be TRBD1 (6 bases). V was cut by 3 bases and J by 3 bases, with 12 bases left in between. CDR1 is KGHSH, CDR2 LQKENI, per germline. The CDR3 runs 15 residues. The CDR3 bases are TGTGCCAGCTCACCTAATGGGGGCCTCAATCAGCCCCAGCATTTT. It is translated as CASSPNGGLNQPQHF.

This chain connects TRBV4-2 to TRBJ2-7; weak D call: TRBD1 (5 bases). Germline V gives CDR1 LGHNA, CDR2 YNFKEQ. The CDR3 is made up of 15 amino acids. Trimming took 0 bases from V and 4 from J, leaving 13 bases between them. CDR3 nucleotide sequence: TGTGCCAGCAGCCAAGAGGGGTTTAGGGGATACGAGCAGTACTTC. This codes for CASSQEGFRGYEQYF.

This clone appeared a few times. This chain connects TRBV15 to TRBJ1-5; D is ambiguous. V was pared by 0 bases and J by 6 bases, with 12 bases between. Germline V gives CDR1 LNHNV, CDR2 YYDKDF (reference sequence). This CDR3 is 15 amino acids long. CDR3 sequence: CATSRDMGRIQPQHF. The DNA of the CDR3 is TGTGCCACCAGCAGAGATATGGGTCGGATTCAGCCCCAGCATTTT.

The chain combines TRBV30 with TRBJ2-3; tentatively, D is TRBD1 or TRBD2 (5 bases each). In germline, CDR1 is GTSNPN, CDR2 SVGIG (reference sequence). The CDR3 length is 14 residues. V was trimmed by 4 bases and J by 0 bases, leaving 11 bases between them. CDR3 nucleotide sequence: TGTGCCTGGACGAGGGGCCTTAGCACAGATACGCAGTATTTT. Its protein is CAWTRGLSTDTQYF.

The chain is built from TRBV5-1 and TRBJ2-3; 7 bases are a match to TRBD1. The germline CDR1 and CDR2 sequences are SGHRS and YFSETQ. This CDR3 is 14 amino acids long. Trimming took 3 bases from V and 2 from J; bases not matched to a gene: 3. The CDR3 reads CASSSGQNTDTQYF. The CDR3 nucleotides are TGCGCCAGCAGCTCGGGACAGAACACAGATACGCAGTATTTT.

This sequence joins TRBV7-9 and TRBJ2-3, with D perhaps given as TRBD1 or TRBD2 (5 bases each). Trimming pared 4 bases from V and 4 bases from J, leaving 12 bases between. This CDR3 region has 14 residues. Germline CDR1 and CDR2: SEHNR and FQNEAQ (reference sequence). CDR3 amino acids: CASSSARGPDTQYF. In nucleotides, the CDR3 is TGTGCCAGCAGCTCCGCCCGGGGACCAGATACGCAGTATTTT.

The rearrangement links TRBV18 to TRBJ2-3, with 7 bases lining up with TRBD2. CDR1 is KGHSH, CDR2 LQKENI, per germline. CDR3 length: 15 residues. Trimming took 6 bases from V and 0 from J; bases not matched to a gene: 6. DNA of the CDR3: TGTGCCAGCTCTAACAGACTAGCTAGCACAGATACGCAGTATTTT. This encodes CASSNRLASTDTQYF.

This clone was counted at least ten times. This sample also contains other DNA sequences that code for the same CDR3. This chain links TRBV7-2 with TRBJ1-5, with a tentative D call TRBD1 (5 bases). The CDR3 contains 15 residues. Germline assignment: CDR1 SGHTA and CDR2 FQGNSA. V dropped 4 bases and J dropped 2 bases, with 12 bases sitting between them. In DNA form, the CDR3 reads TGTGCCAGCAGCTCACTGGGGCAGGGCAATCAGCCCCAGCATTTT. Encoded protein: CASSSLGQGNQPQHF. Using reference TRBV7-2 and TRBJ1-5 for the parts outside the CDR3, the full variable domain is GAGVSQSPSNKVTEKGKDVELRCDPISGHTALYWYRQSLGQGLEFLIYFQGNSAPDKSGLPSDRFSAERTGGSVSTLTIQRTQQEDSAVYLCASSSLGQGNQPQHFGDGTRLSIL.

This clone was counted once. CDR3 loop: CASTQAGGETQYF. In nucleotides, the CDR3 is TGTGCCAGCACCCAAGCGGGGGGTGAGACCCAGTACTTC. The V gene is TRBV5-4, the J gene TRBJ2-5; the match to TRBD2 covers 9 bases. In germline, CDR1 is SGHNT, CDR2 YYREEE (reference sequence). The length of the CDR3 is 13 residues. The V gene end was trimmed by 6 bases and the J gene end by 5 bases; junction bases not matched to a gene: 5.

This clone was observed a handful of times. The chain recombines TRBV7-2 with TRBJ2-1; 10 nucleotides match TRBD2. The germline CDR1 and CDR2 sequences are SGHTA and FQGNSA. The CDR3 is 14 amino acids. Trimming cost V 3 bases and J 10 bases; bases outside gene matches: 6. This CDR3 is CASSLASGRYEQFF. CDR3 sequence (DNA): TGTGCCAGCAGCTTGGCTAGCGGGAGATACGAGCAGTTCTTC.

This clone was detected a few times. V is TRBV6-5 and J is TRBJ2-2; D call uncertain. The CDR3 runs 15 residues. Germline V CDR1 and CDR2: MNHEY, SVGAGI. V lost 6 bases, J lost 5 bases, and 16 bases lay in between. For the CDR3, the DNA is TGTGCCAGCAGCTCCCTTTCCCGTGGGACCGGGGAGCTGTTTTTT. It translates to CASSSLSRGTGELFF.

This clone has more than one count but fewer than ten. The chain combines TRBV30 with TRBJ1-1, with 8 bases fitting TRBD1. The CDR3 runs 15 residues. Trimming at V came to 3 bases and at J to 1 base, leaving 7 bases not matched to a gene. Per germline, CDR1 GTSNPN and CDR2 SVGIG (reference sequence). The CDR3 is CAWSGTGVKNTEAFF. The CDR3 DNA sequence: TGTGCCTGGAGCGGGACAGGAGTTAAGAACACTGAAGCTTTCTTT.

This chain uses TRBV6-1 with TRBJ2-4; D ambiguous. Trimming left V 2 bases short and J 8 bases short, with 7 bases between. The CDR3 runs 12 residues. Germline CDR1 MNHNS, CDR2 SASEGT. Here the CDR3 DNA reads TGTGCCAGCAGTGAAACTCGGGACATTCAGTACTTC. Translated: CASSETRDIQYF.

This clone occurred many times. V gene TRBV7-2 combines with J gene TRBJ2-3, with unresolved D. V shed 3 bases and J shed 4 bases, with 11 bases lying between them. The germline CDR1 and CDR2 sequences are SGHTA and FQGNSA. The CDR3 extends over 14 amino acids. This CDR3 reads CASSLALGADTQYF. CDR3 DNA: TGTGCCAGCAGCTTGGCTCTCGGAGCAGATACGCAGTATTTT.

The chain has TRBV9 and TRBJ1-3; 9 bases line up with TRBD1. In germline, CDR1 is SGDLS, CDR2 YYNGEE. Losses at the gene ends were 2 bases for V and 4 bases for J; bases not matched to a gene: 7. The CDR3 runs 16 residues. The CDR3 DNA reads as TGTGCCAGCAGCGTCTTAACAGGGGGCAGAGGAAACACCATATATTTT. This gives the protein CASSVLTGGRGNTIYF.

This clone occurred a few times. The chain couples TRBV5-4 to TRBJ1-2; D is uncertain. Per the germline V gene, CDR1 is SGHNT and CDR2 is YYREEE (reference sequence). Trimming shortened V by 0 bases and J by 9 bases, and 15 bases separated the two germline ends. The CDR3 is 14 residues long. In DNA form, the CDR3 reads TGTGCCAGCAGCTTGGAGGCGGACGGCTCACGCTACACCTTC. Protein sequence: CASSLEADGSRYTF. Full variable domain (remainder filled in from reference TRBV5-4 and TRBJ1-2): ETGVTQSPTHLIKTRGQQVTLRCSSQSGHNTVSWYQQALGQGPQFIFQYYREEENGRGNFPPRFSGLQFPNYSSELNVNALELDDSALYLCASSLEADGSRYTFGSGTRLTVV.

This chain links TRBV5-1 with TRBJ2-1, with TRBD1 as a possible D gene (7 bases). V was cut by 4 bases and J by 3 bases, with 14 bases left in between. Germline V gene lookup returns CDR1 SGHRS and CDR2 YFSETQ. This CDR3 is 15 amino acids long. CDR3 nucleotide sequence: TGCGCCAGCAGCATCGGGCAGGGGGGCTACAATGAGCAGTTCTTC. Protein sequence: CASSIGQGGYNEQFF.

This chain links TRBV9 with TRBJ1-3, with TRBD1 matching 7 bases. Germline V CDR1 and CDR2: SGDLS, YYNGEE. After removal of 6 bases from V and 3 bases from J, the junction contained 6 bases not matched to a gene. The length of the CDR3 is 14 residues. CDR3 bases: TGTGCCAGCAACCTCCAGGGGGATGGAAACACCATATATTTT. Translation: CASNLQGDGNTIYF.